The clone carrying this T cell receptor (beta chain) was counted only a few times. The antigen remains undetermined. This sample stems from a study of post-analysis software for immune sequencing data. The study's findings and limits: Samples from a shared batch, those prepared together, strongly co-clustered by F measure. When patients were compared with controls, 4 or 5 TRBV segments were more frequent, TRBV5-6, TRBV5-1 and TRBV20-1 among them.

The germline V and J ends were trimmed by 6 bases and 5 bases, with 17 bases remaining between them. CDR3 length equals 14 residues. Germline lookup yields CDR1 DFQATT and CDR2 SNEGSKA (reference sequence). The library was made from cDNA and included unique molecular identifiers. MiXCR was run by TCRdb on the PCR reads, yielding one entry per CDR3 protein. The sample includes hundreds of thousands of distinct CDR3 sequences, about 32% of them seen just once. The V call is TRBV20-1, the J call TRBJ1-5, with D possibly matching TRBD1 (5 bases). The sequencing input was blood. The clonotype originates from a girl aged 10-17 years with multiple sclerosis. The CDR3: CSAGGRLSDQPQHF. The CDR3 nucleotides are TGCAGTGCGGGGGGACGCCTCAGTGATCAGCCCCAGCATTTT.